These T cell receptor beta chains were read from a single sample in a study of control samples from healthy donors and cancer patients. Profiled with immunoSEQ multiplex PCR; TCRdb holds only in-frame clones, not every one. The sample has approximately 150,000 clones, more than 85% seen once. Sequenced input: blood. The receptors derive from a woman aged 40 to 49 in good health. CDR3s include the opening cysteine and the closing phenylalanine or tryptophan. The D gene is left open where the match is weak. Clone size is not always given. Where it is, it says once, few, many or a class for expanded clones.

j_call	v_call	d_call	clone_size	cdr3_aa	cdr3_nt
TRBJ2-5	TRBV15	.	.	CATSRASGREGETQYF	TGTGCCACCAGCAGAGCGAGCGGGCGGGAAGGAGAGACCCAGTACTTC
TRBJ1-4	TRBV27	TRBD1	.	CASSQGGGEKLFF	TGTGCCAGCAGTCAAGGGGGCGGGGAAAAACTGTTTTTT
TRBJ1-2	TRBV4-1	.	once	CASSQDAGEAGGYTF	TGCGCCAGCAGCCAAGATGCTGGGGAGGCGGGAGGCTACACCTTC
TRBJ1-1	TRBV3-1/TRBV3-2	.	.	CASSLTEGVKAFF	TGTGCCAGCAGCCTAACTGAGGGAGTTAAGGCTTTCTTT
TRBJ1-3	TRBV4-1	.	few	CASSHLTGDLRNTIYF	TGCGCCAGCAGCCACTTGACAGGTGACCTACGAAACACCATATATTTT
TRBJ2-3	TRBV27	.	.	CASSFKAADTQYF	TGTGCCAGCAGTTTTAAGGCCGCAGATACGCAGTATTTT
TRBJ2-7	TRBV12-3/TRBV12-4	.	once	CASSLEGYEQYF	TGTGCCAGCAGTTTAGAGGGGTACGAGCAGTACTTC
TRBJ1-1	TRBV12-3/TRBV12-4	.	.	CASRGMNTEAFF	TGTGCCAGCAGGGGAATGAACACTGAAGCTTTCTTT
TRBJ2-1	TRBV10-2	.	.	CASSGESFEQFF	TGCGCCAGCAGCGGGGAGAGTTTTGAGCAGTTCTTC
TRBJ2-2	TRBV11-2	.	.	CASSLGWGGTGELFF	TGTGCCAGCAGCTTAGGATGGGGTGGAACCGGGGAGCTGTTTTTT
TRBJ1-5	TRBV7-2	.	.	CASSLAGYSNQPQHF	TGTGCCAGCAGCTTAGCTGGTTATAGCAATCAGCCCCAGCATTTT
TRBJ1-5	TRBV19	.	once	CASSRPPWNQPQHF	TGTGCCAGTAGTAGGCCCCCCTGGAATCAGCCCCAGCATTTT
TRBJ2-5	TRBV27	.	.	CASSLSAVGETQYF	TGTGCCAGCAGTTTATCGGCTGTCGGAGAGACCCAGTACTTC
TRBJ1-6	TRBV6-5	.	.	CASSYSEGWASPLHF	TGTGCCAGCAGTTACTCTGAAGGCTGGGCTTCACCCCTCCACTTT
TRBJ1-5	TRBV11-2	TRBD1	once	CASSFGNRGRQPQHF	TGTGCCAGCAGCTTCGGAAACAGGGGGCGGCAGCCCCAGCATTTT
TRBJ1-4	TRBV6-6	.	.	CASSYSDSEEKLFF	TGTGCCAGCAGTTACTCGGATTCTGAGGAAAAACTGTTTTTT
TRBJ2-2	TRBV5-6	.	.	CASSHLGDAGELFF	TGTGCCAGCAGCCACCTCGGGGACGCCGGGGAGCTGTTTTTT
TRBJ2-3	TRBV7-2	.	.	CASSPMLGTQYF	TGTGCCAGCAGCCCAATGCTCGGAACGCAGTATTTT
TRBJ2-1	TRBV7-9	.	.	CASSLGNNEQFF	TGTGCCAGCAGCTTAGGAAACAATGAGCAGTTCTTC